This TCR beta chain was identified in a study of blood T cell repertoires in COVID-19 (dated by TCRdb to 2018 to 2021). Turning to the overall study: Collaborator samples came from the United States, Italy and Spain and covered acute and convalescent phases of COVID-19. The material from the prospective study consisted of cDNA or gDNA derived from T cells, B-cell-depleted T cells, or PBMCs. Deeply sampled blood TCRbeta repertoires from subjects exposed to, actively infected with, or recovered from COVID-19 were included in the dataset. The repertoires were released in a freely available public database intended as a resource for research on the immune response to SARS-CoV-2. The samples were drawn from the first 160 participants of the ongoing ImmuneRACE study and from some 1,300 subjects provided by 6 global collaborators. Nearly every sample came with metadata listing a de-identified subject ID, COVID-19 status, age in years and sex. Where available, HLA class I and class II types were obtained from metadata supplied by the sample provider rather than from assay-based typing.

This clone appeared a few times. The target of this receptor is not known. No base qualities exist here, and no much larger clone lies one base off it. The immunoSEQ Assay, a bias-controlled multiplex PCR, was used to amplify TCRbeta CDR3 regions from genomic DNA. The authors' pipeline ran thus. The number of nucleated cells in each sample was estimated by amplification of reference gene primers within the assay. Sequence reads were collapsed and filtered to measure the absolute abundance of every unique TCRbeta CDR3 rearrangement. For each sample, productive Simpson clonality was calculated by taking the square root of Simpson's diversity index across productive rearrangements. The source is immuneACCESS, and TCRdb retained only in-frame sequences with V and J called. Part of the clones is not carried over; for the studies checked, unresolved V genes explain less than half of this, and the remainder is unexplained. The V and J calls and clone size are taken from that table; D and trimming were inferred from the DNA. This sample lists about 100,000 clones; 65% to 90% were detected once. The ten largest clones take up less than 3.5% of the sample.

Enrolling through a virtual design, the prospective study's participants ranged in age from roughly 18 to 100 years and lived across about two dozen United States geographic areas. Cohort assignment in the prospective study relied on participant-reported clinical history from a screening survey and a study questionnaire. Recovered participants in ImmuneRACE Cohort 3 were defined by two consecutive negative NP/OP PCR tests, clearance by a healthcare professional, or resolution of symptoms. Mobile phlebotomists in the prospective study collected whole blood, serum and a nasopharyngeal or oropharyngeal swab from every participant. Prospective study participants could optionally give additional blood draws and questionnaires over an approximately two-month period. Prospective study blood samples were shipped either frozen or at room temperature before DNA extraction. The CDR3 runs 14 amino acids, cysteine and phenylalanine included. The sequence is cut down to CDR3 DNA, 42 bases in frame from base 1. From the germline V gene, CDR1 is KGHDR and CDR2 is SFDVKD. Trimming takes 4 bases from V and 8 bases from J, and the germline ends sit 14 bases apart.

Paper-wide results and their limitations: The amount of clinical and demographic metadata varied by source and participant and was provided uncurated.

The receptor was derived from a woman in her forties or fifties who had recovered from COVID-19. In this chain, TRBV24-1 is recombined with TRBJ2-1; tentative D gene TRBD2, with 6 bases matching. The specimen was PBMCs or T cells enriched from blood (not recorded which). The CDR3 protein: CATSERTSMDEQFF. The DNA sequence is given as TGTGCCACCAGTGAACGTACTAGCATGGATGAGCAGTTCTTC.